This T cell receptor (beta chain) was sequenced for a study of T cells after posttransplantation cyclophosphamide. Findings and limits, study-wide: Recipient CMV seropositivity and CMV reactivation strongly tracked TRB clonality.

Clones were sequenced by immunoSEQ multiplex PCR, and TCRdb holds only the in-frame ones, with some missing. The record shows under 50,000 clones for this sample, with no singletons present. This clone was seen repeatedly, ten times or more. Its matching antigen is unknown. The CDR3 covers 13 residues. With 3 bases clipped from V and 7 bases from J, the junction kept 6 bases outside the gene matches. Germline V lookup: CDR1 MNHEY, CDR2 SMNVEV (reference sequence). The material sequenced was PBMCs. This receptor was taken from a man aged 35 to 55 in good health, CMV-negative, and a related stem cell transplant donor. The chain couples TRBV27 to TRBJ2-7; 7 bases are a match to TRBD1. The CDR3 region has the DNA TGTGCCAGCAGTTTCGGACAGGTCTCTGAGCAGTACTTC. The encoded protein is CASSFGQVSEQYF.